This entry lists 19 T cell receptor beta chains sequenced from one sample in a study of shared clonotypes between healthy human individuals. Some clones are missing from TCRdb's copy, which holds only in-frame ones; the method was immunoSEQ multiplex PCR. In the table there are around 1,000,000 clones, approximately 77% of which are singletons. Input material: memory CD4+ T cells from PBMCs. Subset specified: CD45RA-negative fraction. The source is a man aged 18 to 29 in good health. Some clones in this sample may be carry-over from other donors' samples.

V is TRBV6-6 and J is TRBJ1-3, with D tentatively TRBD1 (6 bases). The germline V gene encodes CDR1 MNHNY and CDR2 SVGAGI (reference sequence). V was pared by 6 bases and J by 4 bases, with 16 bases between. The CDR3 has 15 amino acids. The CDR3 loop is CASRNGGASGNTIYF. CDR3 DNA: TGTGCCAGCAGAAACGGGGGGGCCTCCGGAAACACCATATATTTT.

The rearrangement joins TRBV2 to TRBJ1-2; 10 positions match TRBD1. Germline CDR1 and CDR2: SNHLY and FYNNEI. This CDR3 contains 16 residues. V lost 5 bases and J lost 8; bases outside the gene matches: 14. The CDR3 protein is CASSFGQGVGSGGYTF. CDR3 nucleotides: TGTGCCAGCAGTTTCGGACAGGGGGTTGGTTCGGGCGGCTACACCTTC.

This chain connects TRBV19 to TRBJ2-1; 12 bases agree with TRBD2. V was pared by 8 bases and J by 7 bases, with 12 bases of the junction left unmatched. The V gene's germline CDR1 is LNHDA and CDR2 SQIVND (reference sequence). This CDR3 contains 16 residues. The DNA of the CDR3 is TGTGCCAGTTGTCTAGCGGGAGGGCCCGGGGAGAATGAGCAGTTCTTC. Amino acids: CASCLAGGPGENEQFF. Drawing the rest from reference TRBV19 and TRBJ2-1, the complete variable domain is DGGITQSPKYLFRKEGQNVTLSCEQNLNHDAMYWYRQDPGQGLRLIYYSQIVNDFQKGDIAEGYSVSREKKESFPLTVTSAQKNPTAFYLCASCLAGGPGENEQFFGPGTRLTVL.

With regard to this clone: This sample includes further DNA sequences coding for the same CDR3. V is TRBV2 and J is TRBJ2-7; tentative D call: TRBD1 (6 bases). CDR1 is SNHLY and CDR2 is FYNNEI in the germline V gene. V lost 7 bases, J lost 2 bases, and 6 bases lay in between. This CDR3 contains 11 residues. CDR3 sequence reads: CASTGAYEQYF. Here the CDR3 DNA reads TGTGCCAGCACAGGGGCCTACGAGCAGTACTTC. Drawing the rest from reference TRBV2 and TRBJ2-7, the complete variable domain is EPEVTQTPSHQVTQMGQEVILRCVPISNHLYFYWYRQILGQKVEFLVSFYNNEISEKSEIFDDQFSVERPDGSNFTLKIRSTKLEDSAMYFCASTGAYEQYFGPGTRLTVT.

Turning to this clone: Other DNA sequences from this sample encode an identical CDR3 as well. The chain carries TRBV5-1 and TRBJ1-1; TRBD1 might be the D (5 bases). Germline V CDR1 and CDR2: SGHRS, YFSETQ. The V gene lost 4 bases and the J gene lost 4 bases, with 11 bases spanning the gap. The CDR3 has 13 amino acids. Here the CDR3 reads CASSSQGATEAFF. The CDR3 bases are TGCGCCAGCAGCAGCCAAGGGGCCACTGAAGCTTTCTTT.

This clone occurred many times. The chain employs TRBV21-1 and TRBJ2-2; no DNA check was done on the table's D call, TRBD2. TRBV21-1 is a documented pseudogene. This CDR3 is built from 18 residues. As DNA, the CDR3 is TGTGCCAGCAGCAGGTCCGGGACTAGCGGGAGGCTTACCGGGGAGCTGTTTTTT. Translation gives CASSRSGTSGRLTGELFF.

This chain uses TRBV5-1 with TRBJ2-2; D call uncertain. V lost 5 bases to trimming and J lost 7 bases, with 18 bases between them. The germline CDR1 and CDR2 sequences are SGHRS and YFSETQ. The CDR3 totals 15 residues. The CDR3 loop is CASSSSSRQGGELFF. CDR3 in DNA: TGCGCCAGCAGTTCATCGTCGAGGCAAGGCGGGGAGCTGTTTTTT.

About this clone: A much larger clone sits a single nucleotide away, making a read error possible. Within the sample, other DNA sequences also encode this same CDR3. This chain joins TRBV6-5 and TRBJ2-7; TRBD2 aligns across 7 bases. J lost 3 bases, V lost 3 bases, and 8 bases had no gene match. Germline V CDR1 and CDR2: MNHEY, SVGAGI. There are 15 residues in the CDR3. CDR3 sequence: CASSYSPSGNYEQYF. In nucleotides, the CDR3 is TGTGCCAGCAGTTATTCGCCTAGCGGTAACTACGAGCAGTACTTC.

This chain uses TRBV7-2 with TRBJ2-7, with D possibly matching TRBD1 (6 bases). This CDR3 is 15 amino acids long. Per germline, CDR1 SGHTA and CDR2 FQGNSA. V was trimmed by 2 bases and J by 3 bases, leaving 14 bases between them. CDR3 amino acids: CASSLSPSDSYEQYF. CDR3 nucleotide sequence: TGTGCCAGCAGCTTAAGCCCCTCGGACAGCTACGAGCAGTACTTC.

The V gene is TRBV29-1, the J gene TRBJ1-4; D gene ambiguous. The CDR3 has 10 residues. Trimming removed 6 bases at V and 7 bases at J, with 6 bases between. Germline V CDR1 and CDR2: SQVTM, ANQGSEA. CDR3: CSVYGEKLFF. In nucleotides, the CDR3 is TGCAGCGTGTACGGTGAAAAACTGTTTTTT.

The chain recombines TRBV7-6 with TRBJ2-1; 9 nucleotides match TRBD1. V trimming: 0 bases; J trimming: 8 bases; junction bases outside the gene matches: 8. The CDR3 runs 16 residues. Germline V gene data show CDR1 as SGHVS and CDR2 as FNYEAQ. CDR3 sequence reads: CASSLARTGVSDEQFF. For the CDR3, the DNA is TGTGCCAGCAGCTTAGCTAGGACAGGGGTTAGTGATGAGCAGTTCTTC.

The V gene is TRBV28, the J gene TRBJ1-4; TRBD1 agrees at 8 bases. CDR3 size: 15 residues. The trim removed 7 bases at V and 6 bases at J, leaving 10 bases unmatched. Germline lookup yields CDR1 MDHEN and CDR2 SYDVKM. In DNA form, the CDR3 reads TGTGCCAGCAAGGGCCGGGACAGGCAATATGAAAAACTGTTTTTT. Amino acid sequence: CASKGRDRQYEKLFF.

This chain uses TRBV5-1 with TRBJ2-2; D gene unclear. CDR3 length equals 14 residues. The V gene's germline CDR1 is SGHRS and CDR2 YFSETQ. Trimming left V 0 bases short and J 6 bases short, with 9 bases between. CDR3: CASSLVPGSGELFF. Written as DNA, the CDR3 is TGCGCCAGCAGCTTGGTTCCAGGTTCCGGGGAGCTGTTTTTT.

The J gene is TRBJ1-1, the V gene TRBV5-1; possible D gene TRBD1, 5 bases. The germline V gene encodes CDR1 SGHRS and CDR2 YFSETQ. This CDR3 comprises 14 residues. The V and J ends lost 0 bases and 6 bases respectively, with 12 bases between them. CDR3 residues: CASSLGTPGPEAFF. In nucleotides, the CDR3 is TGCGCCAGCAGCTTGGGGACGCCGGGGCCTGAAGCTTTCTTT.

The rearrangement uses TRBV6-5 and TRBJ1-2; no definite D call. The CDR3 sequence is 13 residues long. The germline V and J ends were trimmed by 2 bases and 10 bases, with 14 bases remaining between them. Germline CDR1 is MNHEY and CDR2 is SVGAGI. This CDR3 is CASSYRGRLTYTF. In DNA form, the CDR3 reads TGTGCCAGCAGTTACCGCGGCCGTTTGACCTACACCTTC.

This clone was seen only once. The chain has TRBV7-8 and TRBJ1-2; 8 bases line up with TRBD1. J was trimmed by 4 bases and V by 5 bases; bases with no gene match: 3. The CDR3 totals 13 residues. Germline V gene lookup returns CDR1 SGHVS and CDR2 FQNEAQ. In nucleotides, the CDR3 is TGTGCCAGCAGCAGACAGGGGCTCTATGGCTACACCTTC. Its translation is CASSRQGLYGYTF. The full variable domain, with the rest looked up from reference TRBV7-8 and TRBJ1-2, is GAGVSQSPRYKVAKRGQDVALRCDPISGHVSLFWYQQALGQGPEFLTYFQNEAQLDKSGLPSDRFFAERPEGSVSTLKIQRTQQEDSAVYLCASSRQGLYGYTFGSGTRLTVV.

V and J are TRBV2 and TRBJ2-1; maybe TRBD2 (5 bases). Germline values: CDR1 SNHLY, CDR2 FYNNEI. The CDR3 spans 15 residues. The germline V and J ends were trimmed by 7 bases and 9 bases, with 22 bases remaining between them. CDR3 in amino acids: CASMRLISRDPEQFF. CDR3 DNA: TGTGCCAGCATGCGTTTGATTTCGAGGGATCCTGAGCAGTTCTTC.

The CDR3 here is CASSLGPGRDEQYF. Written as DNA, the CDR3 is TGTGCCAGCAGCTTAGGGCCCGGGAGGGACGAGCAGTACTTC. The chain is built from TRBV7-2 and TRBJ2-7; 8 positions agree with TRBD2. Germline V gene sequence: CDR1 SGHTA, CDR2 FQGNSA. CDR3 size: 14 residues. V shed 1 base and J 5 bases; nucleotides not matched to a gene: 4.

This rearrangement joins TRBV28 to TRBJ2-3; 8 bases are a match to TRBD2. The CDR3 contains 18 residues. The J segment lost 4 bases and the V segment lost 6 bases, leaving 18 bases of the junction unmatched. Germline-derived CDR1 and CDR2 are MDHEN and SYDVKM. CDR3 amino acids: CASSSGTSEGSVADTQYF. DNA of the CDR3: TGTGCCAGCAGCTCCGGGACTAGTGAAGGAAGTGTGGCAGATACGCAGTATTTT.